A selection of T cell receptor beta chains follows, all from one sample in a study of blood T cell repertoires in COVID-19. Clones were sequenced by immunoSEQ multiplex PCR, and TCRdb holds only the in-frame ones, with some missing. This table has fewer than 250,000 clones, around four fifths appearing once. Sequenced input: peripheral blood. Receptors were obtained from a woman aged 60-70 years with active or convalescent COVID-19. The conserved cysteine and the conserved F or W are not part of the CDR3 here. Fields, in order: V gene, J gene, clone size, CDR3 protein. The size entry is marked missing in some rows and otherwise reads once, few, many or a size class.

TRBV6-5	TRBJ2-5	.	ASSYSGGETQY
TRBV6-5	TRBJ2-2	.	ASVPGTGGAGELF
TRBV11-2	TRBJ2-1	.	ASSPDPRDPRLDYNEQF
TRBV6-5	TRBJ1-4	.	ASRGRRDEKLF
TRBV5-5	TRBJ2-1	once	ASLGTSGNNEQF
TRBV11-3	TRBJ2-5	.	ASSFRQELVNGETQY
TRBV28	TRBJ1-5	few	ASSPPGGMGNQPQH
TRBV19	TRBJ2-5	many	ASKGEGETQY
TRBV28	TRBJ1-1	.	ASSQTGAIEAF
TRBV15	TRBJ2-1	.	ATSRVGDFGEQF
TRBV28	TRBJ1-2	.	ASRAPAAGGYT
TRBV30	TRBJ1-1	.	AWSYRKDTEAF
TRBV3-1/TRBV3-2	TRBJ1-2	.	ASSQVRGNGYT
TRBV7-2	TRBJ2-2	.	ASSGELAGGPYAGELF
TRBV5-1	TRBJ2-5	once	ASSFSGQETQY
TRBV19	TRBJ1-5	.	ASQDRADSNQPQH
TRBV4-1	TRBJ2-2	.	ASSRIPSGSIAGELF
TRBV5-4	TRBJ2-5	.	ASSLAGVSETQY
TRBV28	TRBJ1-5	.	ASSLYPGQGISSNQPQH
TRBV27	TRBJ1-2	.	ASSLSTGGGNNYGYT
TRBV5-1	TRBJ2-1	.	ASSLAGRQF
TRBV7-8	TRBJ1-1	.	ATGGQGAVYTEAF
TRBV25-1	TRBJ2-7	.	ASSESLYQGYYEQY
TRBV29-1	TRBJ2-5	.	SVAHIKETQY
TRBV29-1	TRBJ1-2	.	SVEDRRYFNYGYT
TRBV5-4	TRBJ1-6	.	ASSLVTGGNSPLH
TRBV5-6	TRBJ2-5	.	ASSPGTGGWVETQY
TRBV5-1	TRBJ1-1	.	ASSLDMNTEAF
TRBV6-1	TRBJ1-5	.	ASSEGQGGNQPQH
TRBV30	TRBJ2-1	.	AWAPRRDYSSNEQF